The sequence of this TCR beta chain was determined in a study of shared clonotypes between healthy human individuals. There are 15 residues in the CDR3. The junction had 7 bases not matched to a gene; V was cut back by 6 bases and J by 0 bases. In germline, CDR1 is MNHNS, CDR2 SASEGT. Clones were sequenced by immunoSEQ multiplex PCR, and TCRdb holds only the in-frame ones, with some missing. Of about 1.9 million clones in the sample, just under 95% were seen once. Terminally differentiated effector memory CD45RA+ cells were excluded by CCR7 positive selection of CD45RO-negative cells. The chain couples TRBV6-1 to TRBJ1-1; 7 nucleotides agree with TRBD1. The sample comprised naive CD8+ T cells from PBMCs. This TCR came from a man aged 18 to 29 in good health. Some clones in this sample may be carry-over from other donors' samples. The CDR3 bases are TGTGCCAGCAGCCTCAACAGGGGCGTGAACACTGAAGCTTTCTTT. Protein: CASSLNRGVNTEAFF.